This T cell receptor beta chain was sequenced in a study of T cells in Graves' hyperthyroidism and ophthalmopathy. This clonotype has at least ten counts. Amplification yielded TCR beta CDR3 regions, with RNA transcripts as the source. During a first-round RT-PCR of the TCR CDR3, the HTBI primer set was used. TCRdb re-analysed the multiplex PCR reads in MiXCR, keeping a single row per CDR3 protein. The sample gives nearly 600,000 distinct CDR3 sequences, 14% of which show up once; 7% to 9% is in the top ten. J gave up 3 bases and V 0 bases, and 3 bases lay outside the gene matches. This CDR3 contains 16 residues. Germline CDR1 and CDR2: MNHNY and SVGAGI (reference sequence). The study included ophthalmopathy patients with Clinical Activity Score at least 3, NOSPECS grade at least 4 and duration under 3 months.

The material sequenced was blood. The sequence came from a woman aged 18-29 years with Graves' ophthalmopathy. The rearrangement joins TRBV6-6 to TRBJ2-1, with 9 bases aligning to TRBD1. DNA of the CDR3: TGTGCCAGCAGTTACTCAGGGACAGGGTACTACAATGAGCAGTTCTTC. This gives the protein CASSYSGTGYYNEQFF.